This T cell receptor beta chain was recorded in a study of beta chain features in type 1 diabetes. Whole-study context: When patients were set against healthy donors, age, gender and cell yields were similar. Summed over all samples, the examined sorted cells came to 107,917,701.

A note on this clone: As yet, its antigen is unknown.

Germline values: CDR1 SGHNT, CDR2 YENEEA. V lost 3 bases and J lost 3, with 15 bases in between. The CDR3 has 15 residues. Points from the study as a whole: Lower insertion and higher deletion counts appeared at VDJ junctions in type 1 diabetes patients. TCRB CDR3 length was moderately but significantly reduced in all four CD4+ subsets of Type 1 diabetes patients.

Isolation of CD4+ naive, central memory, regulatory and stem cell-like memory cells was achieved by sorting via CD45RO/CCR7/CD25/CD127/CD95/CD27. As every portion of the isolated RNA was reverse transcribed, the sequencing read expressed TCRB transcripts. The table came from immunoSEQ multiplex PCR; TCRdb's copy has only in-frame clones and leaves some out. The profile shows around 360,000 clones, around 12% of them singletons. What was sequenced was naive CD4+ T cells from blood. The TCR originated in a woman between 18 and 29 years old with type 1 diabetes. The chain joins TRBV11-3 to TRBJ2-7; tentative D call: TRBD2 (5 bases). In nucleotides, the CDR3 is TGTGCCAGCAGCTTTGGAACGGGCGGGCTCTACGAGCAGTACTTC. It codes for CASSFGTGGLYEQYF.